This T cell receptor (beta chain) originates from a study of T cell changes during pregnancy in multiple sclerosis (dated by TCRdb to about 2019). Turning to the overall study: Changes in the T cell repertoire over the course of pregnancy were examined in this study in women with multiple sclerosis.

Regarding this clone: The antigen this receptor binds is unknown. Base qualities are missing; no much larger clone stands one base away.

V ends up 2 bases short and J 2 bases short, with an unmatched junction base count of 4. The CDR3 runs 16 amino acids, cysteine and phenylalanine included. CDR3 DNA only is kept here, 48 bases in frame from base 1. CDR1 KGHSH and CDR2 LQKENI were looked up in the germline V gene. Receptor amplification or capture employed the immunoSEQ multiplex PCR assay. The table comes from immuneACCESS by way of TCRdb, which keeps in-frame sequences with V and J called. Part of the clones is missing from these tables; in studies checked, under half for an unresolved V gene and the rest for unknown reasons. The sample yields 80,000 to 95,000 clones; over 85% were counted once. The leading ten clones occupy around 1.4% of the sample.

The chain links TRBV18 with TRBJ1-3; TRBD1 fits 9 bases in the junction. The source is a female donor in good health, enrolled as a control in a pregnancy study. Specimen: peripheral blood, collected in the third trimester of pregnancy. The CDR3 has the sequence CASSPSGTGTGNTIYF. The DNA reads TGTGCCAGCTCACCATCCGGGACAGGGACTGGAAACACCATATATTTT.